These 10 T cell receptor beta chains were all obtained from the same sample, sequenced in a study of PD-1 blockade in classical Hodgkin lymphoma. Profiling relied on immunoSEQ multiplex PCR, and the TCRdb table lists in-frame clones only, not all of them. The data contain roughly 32,000 clones, 92% of them singletons. Stated time point: cycle 4 day 1 (C4D1), after about 6 weeks of nivolumab. Exposure to brentuximab vedotin varied, and each patient had relapsed following autologous stem cell transplantation. Negative magnetic selection isolated CD4+ T cells from thawed PBMCs. Sequencing was performed on CD4+ T cells from blood, taken before the fourth cycle of nivolumab. Receptors originate from a human donor with classical Hodgkin lymphoma.

The chain joins TRBV19 to TRBJ2-4, with TRBD2 matching over 9 bases. Trimming at V came to 7 bases and at J to 0 bases, leaving 4 bases not matched to a gene. CDR1 and CDR2 (germline): LNHDA, SQIVND (reference sequence). This CDR3 is 15 amino acids long. The CDR3 DNA is TGTGCCAGTAACCTGGGACTAGCAGCCAAAAACATTCAGTACTTC. This codes for CASNLGLAAKNIQYF.

The V gene is TRBV30, the J gene TRBJ1-4; 7 nucleotides match TRBD1. The CDR3 has 14 residues. From germline, CDR1 is GTSNPN and CDR2 SVGIG (reference sequence). The trim removed 1 base at V and 6 bases at J, leaving 5 bases unmatched. The CDR3 DNA is TGTGCCTGGAGTGCCGGACAGGTCCATGAAAAACTGTTTTTT. This sequence encodes CAWSAGQVHEKLFF.

The V call is TRBV28, the J call TRBJ2-5; 9 nucleotides align to TRBD1. The trim removed 11 bases at V and 2 bases at J, leaving 9 bases unmatched. The germline V gene encodes CDR1 MDHEN and CDR2 SYDVKM. This CDR3 spans 14 amino acids. CDR3 region: CACRTGANQETQYF. The CDR3 DNA reads TGTGCCTGTAGGACAGGGGCCAATCAAGAGACCCAGTACTTC.

J is TRBJ2-7 and V is TRBV18; 7 nucleotides align to TRBD2. Germline CDR1 reads KGHSH; CDR2 reads LQKENI. This CDR3 has 15 residues. V lost 1 base, J lost 1 base, and 4 bases stayed unmatched. CDR3 amino acids: CASSPQASGSYEQYF. CDR3 nucleotides: TGTGCCAGCTCACCACAGGCTAGCGGATCCTACGAGCAGTACTTC.

The sample holds one count of this clone. This rearrangement joins TRBV15 to TRBJ1-3; TRBD1 might be the D (6 bases). Trimming took 8 bases from V and 0 from J, leaving 11 bases between them. The germline V gene encodes CDR1 LNHNV and CDR2 YYDKDF (reference sequence). The CDR3 is 14 residues long. CDR3 nucleotides: TGTGCCACCCGACAGGACTACTCTGGAAACACCATATATTTT. Translating gives CATRQDYSGNTIYF.

The chain carries TRBV27 and TRBJ2-3, with TRBD2 as a possible D gene (6 bases). CDR1 MNHEY and CDR2 SMNVEV come from the germline V gene (reference sequence). The CDR3 has 15 residues. Trimming pared 5 bases from V and 1 base from J, leaving 13 bases between. The CDR3 loop is CASSHGGRGTDTQYF. The CDR3, as DNA: TGTGCCAGCAGTCATGGAGGGAGAGGCACAGATACGCAGTATTTT.

This clone was recorded once. The chain has TRBV5-3 and TRBJ2-3; weak D call: TRBD2 (5 bases). TRBV5-3 is annotated as an ORF whose role is uncertain. CDR3 size: 16 residues. V lost 0 bases and J lost 1, with 12 bases in between. CDR3 in amino acids: CARSLDPGGRTDTQYF. The CDR3 DNA reads as TGTGCCAGAAGCTTGGATCCAGGAGGCCGCACAGATACGCAGTATTTT.

The chain employs TRBV28 and TRBJ2-6, with D perhaps TRBD2 (6 bases). CDR3 length equals 16 residues. With 4 bases removed from V and 13 bases from J, the gap between germline ends came to 23 bases. In germline, CDR1 is MDHEN, CDR2 SYDVKM. The DNA of the CDR3 is TGTGCCAGCAGTTCTCCCTCCGGGGGAACCCTCGGGGTCCTGACTTTC. Its protein is CASSSPSGGTLGVLTF. The variable domain in full, completed from reference TRBV28 and TRBJ2-6, reads DVKVTQSSRYLVKRTGEKVFLECVQDMDHENMFWYRQDPGLGLRLIYFSYDVKMKEKGDIPEGYSVSREKKERFSLILESASTNQTSMYLCASSSPSGGTLGVLTFGAGSRLTVL.

This clone was detected only once. This rearrangement joins TRBV11-3 to TRBJ1-1, with D perhaps matching TRBD1 (6 bases). V was clipped by 4 bases and J by 0 bases, with 6 bases between them. Germline V CDR1 and CDR2: SGHNT, YENEEA. CDR3 length equals 13 residues. The CDR3 here is CASSWTVNTEAFF. CDR3 sequence (DNA): TGTGCCAGCAGCTGGACAGTGAACACTGAAGCTTTCTTT.

The rearrangement links TRBV6-1 to TRBJ1-4; TRBD1 might be the D (6 bases). V was cut by 2 bases and J by 3 bases, with 13 bases left in between. Germline V lookup: CDR1 MNHNS, CDR2 SASEGT. The CDR3 consists of 16 residues. CDR3: CASSESGGLSNEKLFF. CDR3 sequence (DNA): TGTGCCAGCAGTGAATCCGGGGGCCTATCTAATGAAAAACTGTTTTTT.